This TCR beta chain appears in the sequencing data of a study of beta chain features in type 1 diabetes. Every isolated RNA sample was fully reverse transcribed, so sequencing captured expressed TCRB transcripts. Measured with immunoSEQ multiplex PCR; TCRdb has only the in-frame clones, and not every one. The top ten clones hold over 2% of a sample with approximately 23,000 clones, approximately 70% of them seen once. Germline CDR1 and CDR2: SGHRS and YFSETQ. V was shortened by 0 bases and J by 3 bases, with 13 bases between the two germline ends. The CDR3 sequence is 16 residues long. The sample consisted of Tregs from blood. This clonotype was obtained from a woman between 35 and 50 years old in good health. The chain couples TRBV5-1 to TRBJ2-4, with D perhaps TRBD2 (6 bases). CDR3 protein: CASSLEGSGVKNIQYF. The DNA of the CDR3 is TGCGCCAGCAGCTTGGAGGGTAGCGGAGTCAAAAACATTCAGTACTTC.